A selection of T cell receptor beta chains follows, all from one sample in a study of CD8 T cells in ankylosing spondylitis. TCRdb recomputed calls from the 5' RACE reads with MiXCR, one row per CDR3 protein. The table shows about 360,000 distinct CDR3 sequences, with approximately 14% occurring only once. Sequenced sample: blood, either unsorted or a sorted T cell fraction (not recorded which). These receptors all stem from a male donor with ankylosing spondylitis or in good health (not recorded which). The CDR3 runs from the conserved cysteine through the conserved F or W. D genes are given only for firm matches. The size entry is marked missing in some rows and otherwise reads once, few, many or a size class.

TRBV7-2	TRBJ2-2	few	TRBD1	CASTWDRVSTGELFF	TGTGCCAGCACTTGGGACAGGGTGTCCACCGGGGAGCTGTTTTTT
TRBV10-3	TRBJ1-5	NA	NA	CAISESNQPQHF	TGTGCCATCAGTGAGTCTAATCAGCCCCAGCATTTT
TRBV11-2	TRBJ2-1	few	NA	CASSLAPPERPEQFF	TGTGCCAGCAGCTTAGCACCCCCTGAGAGGCCTGAGCAGTTCTTC
TRBV6-5	TRBJ1-2	few	NA	CASSSRSPSIYGYTF	TGTGCCAGCAGTTCCCGGTCCCCGTCCATCTATGGCTACACCTTC
TRBV4-1	TRBJ2-3	NA	NA	CASSGNKVDTQYF	TGCGCCAGCAGCGGTAATAAGGTCGATACGCAGTATTTT
TRBV20-1	TRBJ1-5	NA	NA	CSASPPQGSRNQPQHF	TGCAGTGCATCACCTCCCCAGGGTAGTCGCAATCAGCCCCAGCATTTT
TRBV20-1	TRBJ2-1	few	NA	CSARSSEYGGNEQFF	TGCAGTGCTAGATCTTCCGAATACGGAGGCAATGAGCAGTTCTTC
TRBV25-1	TRBJ2-7	NA	NA	CATQTRDQRSYEQYF	TGTGCCACCCAGACCCGGGACCAACGCTCCTACGAGCAGTACTTC
TRBV7-2	TRBJ1-1	few	NA	CASSLEEGATEAFF	TGTGCCAGCAGCTTAGAAGAGGGAGCCACTGAAGCTTTCTTT
TRBV11-1	TRBJ1-1	NA	NA	CASSHNLGTTVFFTEAFF	TGTGCCAGCAGCCACAATTTGGGGACGACAGTCTTCTTTACTGAAGCTTTCTTT
TRBV4-1	TRBJ1-2	many	NA	CASSQALANYGYTF	TGCGCCAGCAGCCAGGCATTAGCTAACTATGGCTACACCTTC
TRBV19	TRBJ2-7	few	TRBD2	CASRTSGTSGYEQYF	TGTGCCAGTAGGACATCCGGGACTAGCGGGTACGAGCAGTACTTC
TRBV12-5	TRBJ2-7	few	NA	CASGLVLGGGSYEQYF	TGTGCTAGTGGTTTGGTCTTGGGAGGCGGATCCTACGAGCAGTACTTC
TRBV29-1	TRBJ1-1	many	NA	CSVEVLQGGEAFF	TGCAGCGTTGAAGTCTTACAGGGAGGTGAAGCTTTCTTT
TRBV11-2	TRBJ2-1	NA	NA	CASSLDGSVNEQFF	TGTGCCAGCAGCTTAGATGGGAGCGTCAATGAGCAGTTCTTC
TRBV5-1	TRBJ2-3	many	NA	CASSSGLEGDTQYF	TGCGCCAGCAGCTCGGGACTGGAGGGGGATACGCAGTATTTT
TRBV11-2	TRBJ2-7	NA	TRBD1	CASGRQGGYEQYF	TGTGCCAGCGGTAGACAGGGCGGCTACGAGCAGTACTTC
TRBV5-1	TRBJ2-3	few	TRBD2	CASSTARTSGEADTQYF	TGCGCCAGCAGCACGGCCCGGACTAGCGGGGAGGCAGATACGCAGTATTTT
TRBV7-9	TRBJ1-6	few	NA	CASHLDSYNSPLHF	TGTGCCAGCCACCTGGACAGTTATAATTCACCCCTCCACTTT
TRBV6-5	TRBJ1-1	many	NA	CASSSLDMNTEAFF	TGTGCCAGCAGTTCTCTCGACATGAACACTGAAGCTTTCTTT
TRBV5-1	TRBJ1-4	NA	NA	CASRDGPTNEKLFF	TGCGCCAGCAGGGACGGACCAACTAATGAAAAACTGTTTTTT
TRBV28	TRBJ2-7	NA	NA	CASSSAGAAALGEQYF	TGTGCCAGCAGCTCCGCCGGGGCAGCGGCCTTGGGCGAGCAGTACTTC
TRBV7-9	TRBJ2-1	NA	TRBD1	CASSLDGQGRSEQFF	TGTGCCAGCAGCTTAGACGGACAGGGAAGATCTGAGCAGTTCTTC
TRBV5-1	TRBJ1-1	many	NA	CASRIGVWEFENTEAFF	TGCGCCAGCAGGATCGGAGTGTGGGAATTTGAGAACACTGAAGCTTTCTTT
TRBV20-1	TRBJ2-5	few	NA	CSASWTEETQYF	TGCAGTGCCTCTTGGACTGAAGAGACCCAGTACTTC
TRBV12-3/TRBV12-4	TRBJ2-3	few	TRBD2	CATTSWGGSLADTQYF	TGTGCTACCACCTCTTGGGGGGGGAGTTTAGCAGATACGCAGTATTTT
TRBV3-1	TRBJ2-7	few	NA	CASSLVSYGTSEQYF	TGTGCCAGCAGCCTAGTTTCGTACGGAACCTCCGAGCAGTACTTC
TRBV5-6	TRBJ1-2	NA	TRBD1	CASGRDRARSYGYTF	TGTGCCAGCGGCCGGGACAGGGCGAGAAGCTATGGCTACACCTTC
TRBV18	TRBJ1-1	few	NA	CASSGRARETEAFF	TGTGCCAGCTCCGGGAGAGCGAGGGAGACTGAAGCTTTCTTT
TRBV4-1	TRBJ2-4	NA	NA	CASSQELPGKNIQYF	TGCGCCAGCAGCCAAGAGTTGCCAGGGAAAAACATTCAGTACTTC
TRBV20-1	TRBJ1-6	NA	TRBD1	CSAEDRGNNSPLHF	TGCAGTGCCGAGGACAGGGGGAATAATTCACCCCTCCACTTT
TRBV2	TRBJ1-2	few	NA	CASSEAGPGAYTF	TGTGCCAGCAGTGAAGCGGGGCCAGGGGCCTACACCTTC
TRBV3-1	TRBJ2-1	many	TRBD2	CASSQDGLAGVGNEQFF	TGTGCCAGCAGCCAAGACGGACTAGCGGGAGTCGGCAATGAGCAGTTCTTC
TRBV20-1	TRBJ2-5	few	TRBD1	CSATDRGPEETQYF	TGCAGTGCTACCGACAGGGGTCCGGAGGAGACCCAGTACTTC
TRBV12-3/TRBV12-4	TRBJ2-7	few	NA	CASSRSGNSYEQYF	TGTGCCAGCAGCCGGTCGGGCAACTCCTACGAGCAGTACTTC
TRBV5-1	TRBJ1-2	many	NA	CASSLDLLGYTF	TGCGCCAGCAGCTTGGACCTCCTTGGCTACACCTTC
TRBV3-1	TRBJ1-2	few	NA	CASSQEFNPYGYTF	TGTGCCAGCAGCCAAGAATTCAACCCGTATGGCTACACCTTC
TRBV7-6	TRBJ2-3	NA	TRBD2	CASRGREGPSDTQYF	TGTGCCAGCAGGGGACGGGAGGGCCCCTCAGATACGCAGTATTTT
TRBV11-2	TRBJ1-1	NA	TRBD1	CASSSWTGINTEAFF	TGTGCCAGCAGCTCCTGGACAGGGATTAACACTGAAGCTTTCTTT
TRBV5-1	TRBJ2-3	NA	TRBD2	CASSLGLAGVGDTQYF	TGCGCCAGCAGCTTAGGACTAGCGGGAGTAGGAGATACGCAGTATTTT
TRBV5-1	TRBJ2-2	few	NA	CASSRGDGNTGELFF	TGCGCCAGCAGCAGGGGGGACGGCAACACCGGGGAGCTGTTTTTT
TRBV10-1	TRBJ2-7	NA	NA	CASSEFSSYEQYF	TGCGCCAGCAGTGAATTTTCCTCCTACGAGCAGTACTTC
TRBV7-9	TRBJ2-3	few	TRBD2	CASSTKLAGGTDTQYF	TGTGCCAGCAGCACAAAACTAGCGGGAGGCACAGATACGCAGTATTTT
TRBV20-1	TRBJ2-7	few	NA	CSARDPISYEQYF	TGCAGTGCTAGAGACCCCATAAGCTACGAGCAGTACTTC
TRBV5-1	TRBJ1-3	few	NA	CASSPIESGNTIYF	TGCGCCAGCAGCCCGATCGAATCTGGAAACACCATATATTTT
TRBV27	TRBJ2-2	few	TRBD1	CASSSPTGWYTGELFF	TGTGCCAGCAGTTCACCGACAGGGTGGTATACCGGGGAGCTGTTTTTT
TRBV27	TRBJ2-7	NA	NA	CASSFYGYEQYF	TGTGCCAGCAGTTTCTATGGCTACGAGCAGTACTTC
TRBV12-3/TRBV12-4	TRBJ1-2	NA	NA	CASSDRGGSYGYTF	TGTGCCAGCAGTGACCGGGGCGGGAGCTATGGCTACACCTTC
TRBV10-3	TRBJ2-5	few	TRBD1	CAISLGTGVRETQYF	TGTGCCATCAGTCTCGGGACAGGGGTACGGGAGACCCAGTACTTC
TRBV4-1	TRBJ1-6	many	TRBD1	CASSQEGQLDSPLHF	TGCGCCAGCAGCCAAGAGGGACAGCTTGACTCACCCCTCCACTTT
TRBV2	TRBJ2-3	NA	TRBD2	CASSEGGTNNGDTQYF	TGTGCCAGCAGTGAAGGGGGGACTAACAACGGAGATACGCAGTATTTT
TRBV20-1	TRBJ2-3	few	NA	CSASASAGSSTDTQYF	TGCAGTGCTAGCGCGTCGGCAGGATCTAGCACAGATACGCAGTATTTT
TRBV10-3	TRBJ2-1	NA	NA	CASAIVGAHDEQFF	TGTGCCAGCGCTATCGTCGGGGCACACGATGAGCAGTTCTTC
TRBV12-3/TRBV12-4	TRBJ1-2	NA	NA	CASSLVAGGYTF	TGTGCCAGCAGTTTAGTCGCGGGCGGCTACACCTTC
TRBV5-1	TRBJ1-1	NA	NA	CASSLVPGASTEAFF	TGCGCCAGCAGCTTGGTTCCGGGGGCAAGCACTGAAGCTTTCTTT
TRBV5-1	TRBJ2-7	many	NA	CASSYGPTGSYEQYF	TGCGCCAGCAGCTATGGGCCTACAGGGTCCTACGAGCAGTACTTC
TRBV7-8	TRBJ1-1	many	NA	CASSLVSVNTEAFF	TGTGCCAGCAGCTTAGTTTCGGTGAACACTGAAGCTTTCTTT
TRBV6-5	TRBJ2-2	few	TRBD1	CASNSGQGASGELFF	TGTGCCAGCAATTCCGGACAGGGGGCGTCCGGGGAGCTGTTTTTT
TRBV5-1	TRBJ2-2	NA	TRBD1	CASTGQGAKTGELFF	TGCGCCAGCACCGGACAGGGGGCGAAGACCGGGGAGCTGTTTTTT
TRBV18	TRBJ2-2	NA	NA	CASFPSGSVHTAGTPGSCFF	NA